The 2 T cell receptor beta chains below all came from one sample that was sequenced in a study of T cells in Graves' hyperthyroidism and ophthalmopathy. Template material for amplifying TCR beta CDR3 regions consisted of RNA transcripts. HTBI primers were employed in a first-round RT-PCR of the TCR CDR3. From the multiplex PCR reads, TCRdb called clonotypes with MiXCR, one entry per CDR3 protein. Of approximately 530,000 distinct CDR3 sequences in the sample, just under 20% are singletons; the top ten hold roughly 44%. The sample was blood. The receptors shown here come from a man in his forties or fifties with Graves' ophthalmopathy.

This clonotype has only a few counts. The chain couples TRBV29-1 to TRBJ1-5; D gene ambiguous. CDR3 length: 14 residues. Germline assignment: CDR1 SQVTM and CDR2 ANQGSEA. V was pared by 4 bases and J by 3 bases, with 13 bases between. This CDR3 reads CSVGMTGINQPQHF. For the CDR3, the DNA is TGCAGCGTTGGGATGACGGGAATCAATCAGCCCCAGCATTTT. Complete variable domain (other parts from reference TRBV29-1 and TRBJ1-5): SAVISQKPSRDICQRGTSLTIQCQVDSQVTMMFWYRQQPGQSLTLIATANQGSEATYESGFVIDKFPISRPNLTFSTLTVSNMSPEDSSIYLCSVGMTGINQPQHFGDGTRLSIL.

The chain combines TRBV19 with TRBJ1-1, with no clear D. This CDR3 has 15 amino acids. V lost 2 bases to trimming and J lost 1 base, with 11 bases between them. Germline CDR1 and CDR2: LNHDA and SQIVND (reference sequence). DNA of the CDR3: TGTGCCAGTAGTATACGGCCTCGAGGGAACACTGAAGCTTTCTTT. As protein: CASSIRPRGNTEAFF. The whole variable domain, remainder taken from reference TRBV19 and TRBJ1-1, is DGGITQSPKYLFRKEGQNVTLSCEQNLNHDAMYWYRQDPGQGLRLIYYSQIVNDFQKGDIAEGYSVSREKKESFPLTVTSAQKNPTAFYLCASSIRPRGNTEAFFGQGTRLTVV.